This T cell receptor (beta chain) was identified during a study of T cell responses to AZD1222 COVID-19 vaccine (dated by TCRdb to about 2021). Some background on the complete study: AZD1222 recipients given second doses at about 4 weeks or at about 12 weeks were pooled, since spike-specific TCR depth and breadth were not found to differ between the two schedules. TCR sequencing was performed for 230 to 250 trial participants, of whom about 200 were given two doses of AZD1222 and around 26 were given two doses of MenACWY control vaccine. Enrollment into the trials was organized by age into subgroups of 18-55, 56-69 and 70-plus years, and those subgroups contained approximately 160, 26 and 62 TCR-sequenced participants, respectively. General findings and caveats noted by the study authors: Because no day 14 peak-response samples were available, the repertoires could be characterized only after the peak T cell response. After two AZD1222 doses, both the breadth and the depth of spike-specific TCRs were significantly higher than at day 0 and than in MenACWY recipients. Epitopes outside the regions mutated in the B.1.351 and B.1.1.7 variants were reportedly recognized by nearly half of the unique spike-specific TCRs. Participants were mostly white British, with more females than males. The authors suggested clonal diversity may have been underestimated. In the small 56-69-year group, the increase in depth fell short of significance, most likely because of low power. Conclusions about previously exposed vaccinees were limited because only six AZD1222 recipients were SARS-CoV-2 seropositive at baseline. CD4 TCRs associated with the vaccine covered the entire spike protein, and the dominant responses were in regions 160-218 and 743-854.

Trimming leaves V shorter by 3 bases and J shorter by 7 bases, with the junction holding 10 bases beyond the gene matches. The germline V gene specifies SGDLS as CDR1 and YYNGEE as CDR2. CDR3 length: 14 amino acids, cysteine to phenylalanine. Of the read, only the CDR3 DNA is kept; its 42 bases are in frame from base 1. In the case of this clone: Its antigen is currently not known. Nothing much larger sits one base from this clone, and base qualities are not available.

The time point label here, explained by the study, means: baseline before first vaccination. Vaccinee samples came from UK trials COV001 and COV002, including a single-blind randomized controlled phase 2/3 trial of AZD1222 (ChAdOx1 nCoV-19) in healthy adults. Trial participant PBMC samples were collected at day 0 and day 28 after the second dose for TCRbeta chain sequencing. The CDR3 regions of human TCRbeta chains were analyzed by immunosequencing. Per the original workflow: TCRs in the repertoires were matched against a reference library of SARS-CoV-2-specific TCRs that had been generated with the MIRA antigen-specificity platform. Breadth meant the fraction of unique TCRs that were SARS-CoV-2-associated, whereas depth meant the fraction of total T cells that were SARS-CoV-2-associated. Using the MIRA data, each spike-specific TCR was mapped to the spike region that the TCR reacts to and placed in a CD4 or CD8 class. Log10-transformed breadth and depth values were compared by one-way ANOVA with Sidak's multiple comparisons tests. The source is immuneACCESS, and TCRdb retained only in-frame sequences with V and J called. Part of the clones is not carried over; for the studies checked, unresolved V genes explain less than half of this, and the remainder is unexplained. The V and J calls and clone size are taken from that table; D and trimming were inferred from the DNA. For this sample there are about 190,000 clones; just over 90% appear just once. The ten largest clones take up 0.99% of the sample.

The clonotype was recovered from an adult in good health. The chain is made from TRBV9 and TRBJ2-7; TRBD1 lines up with 7 middle nucleotides. The material sequenced was peripheral blood, taken on day 0 of AZD1222 vaccination. This receptor has the CDR3 CASSAGGQSREQYF. The nucleotide sequence is given as TGTGCCAGCAGCGCAGGGGGACAGTCGCGGGAGCAGTACTTC.